The next 29 T cell receptor beta chains were all read from a single sample in a study of blood T cell repertoires in COVID-19. The repertoire was sequenced with immunoSEQ multiplex PCR; TCRdb's copy has only in-frame clones and lacks some. The table includes around 250,000 clones, about 85% detected once. The sequenced material came from PBMCs or T cells enriched from blood (not recorded which). The receptors come from a woman in her 50s who had been exposed to COVID-19.

The chain recombines TRBV9 with TRBJ2-2; a weak D match, TRBD2 (5 bases). Germline values: CDR1 SGDLS, CDR2 YYNGEE. This CDR3 is built from 16 residues. Trimming removed 0 bases from V and 0 bases from J, with 9 bases in between. CDR3 residues: CASSVEAGTNTGELFF. CDR3 sequence (DNA): TGTGCCAGCAGCGTAGAGGCGGGTACGAACACCGGGGAGCTGTTTTTT.

The table lists this clone with a count of one. The J gene is TRBJ2-3, the V gene TRBV7-2; TRBD2 matches 13 bases. This CDR3 comprises 16 residues. With 7 bases clipped from V and 0 bases from J, the junction kept 4 bases outside the gene matches. CDR1 and CDR2 (germline): SGHTA, FQGNSA. The CDR3 loop reads CASKGLAGSSTDTQYF. CDR3 nucleotides: TGTGCCAGCAAGGGACTAGCGGGGTCTAGCACAGATACGCAGTATTTT.

V is TRBV5-1 and J is TRBJ1-2; 7 nucleotides align to TRBD1. This CDR3 has 14 amino acids. Germline values: CDR1 SGHRS, CDR2 YFSETQ. The V gene end was trimmed by 0 bases and the J gene end by 3 bases; junction bases not matched to a gene: 2. The CDR3 loop reads CASSLDTGDYGYTF. The CDR3 DNA reads TGCGCCAGCAGCTTGGATACAGGGGACTATGGCTACACCTTC.

V usage is TRBV10-3 and J usage is TRBJ2-2; D might be TRBD1 (5 bases). Trimming took 6 bases from V and 4 from J, leaving 12 bases between them. Germline-derived CDR1 and CDR2 are ENHRY and SYGVKD. The CDR3 is 14 amino acids. The CDR3 here is CAISRSDSTGELFF. Written as DNA, the CDR3 is TGTGCCATCAGCCGTTCCGACAGCACCGGGGAGCTGTTTTTT.

J is TRBJ2-7 and V is TRBV5-1; possible D gene TRBD2, 5 bases. CDR1 is SGHRS, CDR2 YFSETQ, per germline. V was trimmed by 4 bases and J by 5 bases, leaving 16 bases between them. There are 14 residues in the CDR3. DNA for the CDR3: TGCGCCAGCAGCCTTCCTACTAGTTACGACGAGCAGTACTTC. Translated: CASSLPTSYDEQYF.

The V gene is TRBV11-3, the J gene TRBJ1-1; unclear D gene. V lost 0 bases to trimming and J lost 2 bases, with 4 bases between them. CDR1 and CDR2 from the germline V gene are SGHNT and YENEEA. This CDR3 spans 13 amino acids. The CDR3: CASSLDSNTEAFF. The CDR3 region has the DNA TGTGCCAGCAGCTTAGATAGCAACACTGAAGCTTTCTTT.

This chain uses TRBV30 with TRBJ1-2; possible D gene TRBD1, 6 bases. V was clipped by 7 bases and J by 7 bases, with 16 bases between them. Germline CDR1 is GTSNPN and CDR2 is SVGIG (reference sequence). The CDR3 sequence is 12 residues long. The CDR3 loop is CAFRGGALGYTF. The CDR3 region has the DNA TGTGCCTTTCGGGGGGGGGCGCTTGGCTACACCTTC.

The chain links TRBV19 to TRBJ1-2, with 9 positions matching TRBD1. J gave up 8 bases and V 1 base, and 11 bases lay outside the gene matches. Germline V gene lookup returns CDR1 LNHDA and CDR2 SQIVND (reference sequence). The CDR3 is 16 residues long. DNA of the CDR3: TGTGCCAGTAGTATAGTATTGAGGGGACAGGGCGGCGGCTACACCTTC. It yields the protein CASSIVLRGQGGGYTF. Complete variable domain (other parts from reference TRBV19 and TRBJ1-2): DGGITQSPKYLFRKEGQNVTLSCEQNLNHDAMYWYRQDPGQGLRLIYYSQIVNDFQKGDIAEGYSVSREKKESFPLTVTSAQKNPTAFYLCASSIVLRGQGGGYTFGSGTRLTVV.

The V and J genes are TRBV11-3 and TRBJ2-7, with 7 bases aligning to TRBD1. This CDR3 contains 12 residues. V was pared by 5 bases and J by 8 bases, with 6 bases of the junction left unmatched. Germline V gene sequence: CDR1 SGHNT, CDR2 YENEEA. The CDR3 sequence is CASSMGTEQQYF. CDR3 in DNA: TGTGCCAGCAGCATGGGGACAGAACAGCAGTACTTC.

The chain carries TRBV4-1 and TRBJ1-2, with a tentative D call TRBD1 (5 bases). Trimming stripped 8 bases from V and 5 bases from J, with 9 bases between. The CDR3 is 11 amino acids. Germline V gives CDR1 MGHRA, CDR2 YSYEKL. For the CDR3, the DNA is TGCGCCAGCGGGGGAGGGTATGGCTACACCTTC. Translating gives CASGGGYGYTF.

A note on this clone: Sequence at one end of the junction differs from germline and may be a read error. The chain links TRBV7-2 to TRBJ1-1; D call uncertain. Germline V lookup: CDR1 SGHTA, CDR2 FQGNSA. There are 15 residues in the CDR3. The CDR3 DNA is TGTGCCAGCAGCTTAGAGCCCAGGATGAAGACTGAAGCTTTCTTT. Residues: CASSLEPRMKTEAFF.

The chain links TRBV11-2 to TRBJ2-7, with 7 bases identical to TRBD1. With 1 base clipped from V and 5 bases from J, the junction kept 8 bases outside the gene matches. The CDR3 totals 15 residues. In germline, CDR1 is SGHAT, CDR2 FQNNGV. The CDR3 DNA reads TGTGCCAGCAGCTTAGGGCAGGGGGAACTCCACGAGCAGTACTTC. Its protein is CASSLGQGELHEQYF. The full variable domain, completed using reference TRBV11-2 and TRBJ2-7, is EAGVAQSPRYKIIEKRQSVAFWCNPISGHATLYWYQQILGQGPKLLIQFQNNGVVDDSQLPKDRFSAERLKGVDSTLKIQPAKLEDSAVYLCASSLGQGELHEQYFGPGTRLTVT.

The CDR3 region has the DNA TGCGCCAGCAGCCTCGACAGGGGGGACACTGAAGCTTTCTTT. This gives the protein CASSLDRGDTEAFF. V gene TRBV4-3 combines with J gene TRBJ1-1; TRBD1 matches at 9 bases. Germline V lookup: CDR1 LGHNA, CDR2 YSLEER. The CDR3 totals 14 residues. With V trimmed by 4 bases and J by 3 bases, 3 bases remained unmatched.

This chain uses TRBV21-1 with TRBJ1-6. TRBV21-1 is termed a pseudogene. The CDR3 sequence is 16 residues long. The CDR3 here is CASSKRRDQNNSPLHF. As DNA, the CDR3 is TGTGCCAGCAGCAAACGGAGGGACCAAAATAATTCACCCCTCCACTTT.

V gene TRBV7-9 combines with J gene TRBJ2-1; D perhaps matches TRBD1 (5 bases). This CDR3 contains 11 residues. Germline V lookup: CDR1 SEHNR, CDR2 FQNEAQ (reference sequence). V lost 3 bases, J lost 8 bases, and 5 bases lay in between. The CDR3 loop reads CASSFRDEQFF. CDR3 sequence (DNA): TGTGCCAGCAGCTTCAGGGATGAGCAGTTCTTC.

V usage is TRBV20-1 and J usage is TRBJ1-5, with TRBD1 matching over 9 bases. V lost 3 bases to trimming and J lost 6 bases; unmatched junction nucleotides: 6. Germline values: CDR1 DFQATT, CDR2 SNEGSKA (reference sequence). This CDR3 contains 14 residues. The CDR3 loop is CSASGNRGRQPQHF. In nucleotides, the CDR3 is TGCAGTGCTAGTGGAAACAGGGGGCGTCAGCCCCAGCATTTT.

This chain connects TRBV2 to TRBJ2-1; 8 positions match TRBD1. This CDR3 has 14 amino acids. V shed 2 bases, J shed 8 bases, and the junction held 5 bases outside the gene matches. Germline-derived CDR1 and CDR2 are SNHLY and FYNNEI. This CDR3 reads CASSEFPGGDEQFF. CDR3 coding DNA: TGTGCCAGCAGTGAATTCCCAGGGGGCGATGAGCAGTTCTTC. Variable domain in full (rest from reference TRBV2 and TRBJ2-1): EPEVTQTPSHQVTQMGQEVILRCVPISNHLYFYWYRQILGQKVEFLVSFYNNEISEKSEIFDDQFSVERPDGSNFTLKIRSTKLEDSAMYFCASSEFPGGDEQFFGPGTRLTVL.

The chain combines TRBV9 with TRBJ2-1, with 8 bases that match TRBD2. The V and J ends lost 0 bases and 7 bases, in that order; junction bases with no gene match: 3. Germline V gene sequence: CDR1 SGDLS, CDR2 YYNGEE. The CDR3 spans 14 residues. For the CDR3, the DNA is TGTGCCAGCAGCGTAGAAAGCGGGGGAAATGAGCAGTTCTTC. It encodes CASSVESGGNEQFF.

The CDR3 region is CASSPYTAGQYF. The CDR3 coding sequence is TGTGCCAGCAGCCCCTACACGGCAGGGCAGTACTTC. The chain recombines TRBV11-2 with TRBJ2-7; D remains unclear. CDR3 size: 12 residues. Per the germline V gene, CDR1 is SGHAT and CDR2 is FQNNGV. Deletions cut 5 bases from V and 9 bases from J, with 14 bases between. Complete variable domain (other parts from reference TRBV11-2 and TRBJ2-7): EAGVAQSPRYKIIEKRQSVAFWCNPISGHATLYWYQQILGQGPKLLIQFQNNGVVDDSQLPKDRFSAERLKGVDSTLKIQPAKLEDSAVYLCASSPYTAGQYFGPGTRLTVT.

The chain uses TRBV5-1 and TRBJ1-4; D gene unclear. The CDR3 consists of 15 residues. The germline gives CDR1 SGHRS, CDR2 YFSETQ. Trimming took off 3 bases at V and 2 bases at J, with 11 bases between the two ends. The CDR3 DNA reads as TGCGCCAGCAGCTCCTATCGGGGTACTAATGAAAAACTGTTTTTT. It specifies CASSSYRGTNEKLFF.

J is TRBJ2-3 and V is TRBV18; D may be TRBD2 (7 bases). In germline, CDR1 is KGHSH, CDR2 LQKENI. The CDR3 totals 14 residues. V lost 3 bases and J 5 bases, leaving 12 bases between the germline ends. CDR3 protein: CASSPGGLRDTQYF. The CDR3 region has the DNA TGTGCCAGCTCACCGGGGGGGCTGAGAGATACGCAGTATTTT.

The rearrangement links TRBV5-6 to TRBJ2-5; weak D call: TRBD2 (6 bases). The V gene lost 4 bases and the J gene lost 1 base, with 14 bases spanning the gap. This CDR3 comprises 15 residues. Germline V CDR1 and CDR2: SGHDT, YYEEEE. The CDR3 protein is CASSGGTVAQETQYF. CDR3 DNA: TGTGCCAGCAGCGGCGGGACGGTAGCCCAAGAGACCCAGTACTTC.

The CDR3 DNA reads as TGTGCCATCAGTGAGCCCGAGACGGGGAACACTGAAGCTTTCTTT. Translating gives CAISEPETGNTEAFF. The V call is TRBV10-3, the J call TRBJ1-1; no reliable D call. The germline CDR1 and CDR2 sequences are ENHRY and SYGVKD. V lost 2 bases, J lost 1 base, and 11 bases lay in between. The CDR3 has 15 residues.

The chain links TRBV2 to TRBJ1-2, with TRBD1 as a possible D gene (5 bases). The CDR3 length is 15 residues. The V and J ends lost 1 base and 5 bases respectively, with 14 bases between them. Germline V lookup: CDR1 SNHLY, CDR2 FYNNEI. The CDR3 loop is CASSEGGQGGYGYTF. The CDR3 DNA reads as TGTGCCAGCAGTGAAGGTGGCCAGGGAGGTTATGGCTACACCTTC. The full variable domain, completed using reference TRBV2 and TRBJ1-2, is EPEVTQTPSHQVTQMGQEVILRCVPISNHLYFYWYRQILGQKVEFLVSFYNNEISEKSEIFDDQFSVERPDGSNFTLKIRSTKLEDSAMYFCASSEGGQGGYGYTFGSGTRLTVV.

The chain is built from TRBV5-5 and TRBJ1-1; no reliable D call. CDR1 and CDR2 (germline): SGHKS, YYEKEE (reference sequence). The CDR3 runs to 13 residues. V lost 4 bases and J lost 0, with 7 bases in between. This chain's CDR3 is CASSPRVNTEAFF. In DNA form, the CDR3 reads TGTGCCAGCAGCCCGAGAGTGAACACTGAAGCTTTCTTT. Supplemented by reference TRBV5-5 and TRBJ1-1, the full variable domain reads DAGVTQSPTHLIKTRGQQVTLRCSPISGHKSVSWYQQVLGQGPQFIFQYYEKEERGRGNFPDRFSARQFPNYSSELNVNALLLGDSALYLCASSPRVNTEAFFGQGTRLTVV.

This chain uses TRBV30 with TRBJ1-2; 9 bases fit TRBD1. J gave up 6 bases and V 4 bases, and 6 bases lay outside the gene matches. Germline CDR1 is GTSNPN and CDR2 is SVGIG (reference sequence). The CDR3 runs to 13 residues. The CDR3 region is CAWNRDRENGYTF. Written as DNA, the CDR3 is TGTGCCTGGAACCGGGACAGGGAGAATGGCTACACCTTC. Drawing the rest from reference TRBV30 and TRBJ1-2, the complete variable domain is SQTIHQWPATLVQPVGSPLSLECTVEGTSNPNLYWYRQAAGRGLQLLFYSVGIGQISSEVPQNLSASRPQDRQFILSSKKLLLSDSGFYLCAWNRDRENGYTFGSGTRLTVV.

The rearrangement joins TRBV27 to TRBJ2-4; D gene uncertain. CDR3 size: 12 residues. The V gene's germline CDR1 is MNHEY and CDR2 SMNVEV (reference sequence). Trimming removed 4 bases at V and 8 bases at J, with 9 bases between. CDR3 protein: CASSWAGHIQYF. DNA for the CDR3: TGTGCCAGCAGTTGGGCTGGGCACATTCAGTACTTC.

The gene calls are TRBV4-2 and TRBJ1-1; 9 bases map to TRBD1. The CDR3 length is 16 residues. Germline V gives CDR1 LGHNA, CDR2 YNFKEQ. V was clipped by 1 base and J by 0 bases; unmatched bases: 3. The CDR3 reads CASSQGTGDLNTEAFF. The CDR3 DNA is TGTGCCAGCAGCCAAGGGACAGGGGACCTGAACACTGAAGCTTTCTTT.

V usage is TRBV9 and J usage is TRBJ1-1; D might be TRBD1 (6 bases). Trimming removed 4 bases from V and 3 bases from J, with 13 bases in between. The length of the CDR3 is 14 residues. The V gene's germline CDR1 is SGDLS and CDR2 YYNGEE. The CDR3 protein is CASSPVGQHTEAFF. CDR3 nucleotide sequence: TGTGCCAGCAGCCCCGTCGGACAGCACACTGAAGCTTTCTTT. The full variable domain, with the rest looked up from reference TRBV9 and TRBJ1-1, is DSGVTQTPKHLITATGQRVTLRCSPRSGDLSVYWYQQSLDQGLQFLIQYYNGEERAKGNILERFSAQQFPDLHSELNLSSLELGDSALYFCASSPVGQHTEAFFGQGTRLTVV.